This T cell receptor beta chain was recovered during a study of blood T cells in healthy people across ages. Next came a second PCR, run for about 7 to 12 cycles, which used a sample-barcoded 5' primer along with a J-beta primer mix. Using its own MiXCR run on the 5' RACE reads, TCRdb lists one record per CDR3 protein. The sample has about 640,000 distinct CDR3 sequences, 58% seen once. Ranging in age from roughly 6 to 100, the donors were healthy Caucasian individuals from Russia. This clonotype was observed many times. The CDR3 is made up of 19 amino acids. The germline V gene encodes CDR1 MNHEY and CDR2 SVGEGT. J gave up 8 bases and V 6 bases, and 21 bases lay outside the gene matches.

The material sequenced was blood. The rearrangement joins TRBV6-2 or TRBV6-3 to TRBJ1-6; 8 positions match TRBD1. The TCR sequence derives from a man aged 55 to 70 in good health. The CDR3 coding sequence is TGTGCCAGCAGCCGCGCCGTTGGGACAGGAACCTTATTTGATTCACCCCTCCACTTT. This gives the protein CASSRAVGTGTLFDSPLHF.